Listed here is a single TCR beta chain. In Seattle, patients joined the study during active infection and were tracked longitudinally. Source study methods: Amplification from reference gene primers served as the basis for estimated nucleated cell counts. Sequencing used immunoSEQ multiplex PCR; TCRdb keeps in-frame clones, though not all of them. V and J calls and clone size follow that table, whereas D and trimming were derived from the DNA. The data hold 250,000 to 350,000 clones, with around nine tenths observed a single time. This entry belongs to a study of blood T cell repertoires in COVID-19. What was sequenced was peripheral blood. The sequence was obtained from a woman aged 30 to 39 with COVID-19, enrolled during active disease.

As DNA, the CDR3 is TGCGCCAGCGAGGTTAGTGGACTAGCGGGAGGTAAGGGTGAGCAGTTCTTC. Translated: CASEVSGLAGGKGEQFF. The J gene is TRBJ2-1, the V gene TRBV5-1; 14 nucleotides agree with TRBD2. From germline, CDR1 is SGHRS and CDR2 YFSETQ. The J segment lost 9 bases and the V segment lost 7 bases, leaving 15 bases of the junction unmatched. The length of the CDR3 is 17 residues.